The 5 T cell receptor beta chains below were found in one sample sequenced in a study of blood T cell repertoires in COVID-19. The data were produced by immunoSEQ multiplex PCR, yet TCRdb's version contains in-frame clones alone and is incomplete. The repertoire holds around 210,000 clones, with 65% to 90% as singletons. The sample comprised peripheral blood. Every receptor here comes from a man aged 50 to 59 with COVID-19, enrolled during active disease.

CDR3 DNA sequence: TGTGCCAGCAGGCCGGGACGGGAGAATGAAAAACTGTTTTTT. The encoded protein is CASRPGRENEKLFF. The chain carries TRBV6-5 and TRBJ1-4, with D maybe TRBD1 (5 bases). The germline V gene encodes CDR1 MNHEY and CDR2 SVGAGI. This CDR3 comprises 14 residues. Deletions cut 6 bases from V and 5 bases from J, with 13 bases between.

The gene calls are TRBV6-5 and TRBJ1-4; TRBD1 might be the D (5 bases). The CDR3 loop spans 11 amino acids. V was pared by 7 bases and J by 7 bases, with 7 bases between. Germline V gene sequence: CDR1 MNHEY, CDR2 SVGAGI. CDR3 sequence: CASIQGEKLFF. CDR3 nucleotides: TGTGCCAGCATTCAGGGTGAAAAACTGTTTTTT.

The chain uses TRBV30 and TRBJ1-5; 7 nucleotides match TRBD1. V dropped 5 bases and J dropped 1; count of bases not matched to a gene: 8. The CDR3 has 15 amino acids. Germline loops: CDR1 GTSNPN, CDR2 SVGIG (reference sequence). The CDR3 is CAWDYRGKSNQPQHF. CDR3 bases: TGTGCCTGGGACTACAGGGGTAAGAGCAATCAGCCCCAGCATTTT.

This chain uses TRBV7-3 with TRBJ2-5, with D possibly being TRBD2 (6 bases). This CDR3 region has 13 residues. In germline, CDR1 is SGHTA, CDR2 FQGTGA. V was shortened by 5 bases and J by 2 bases, with 9 bases between the two germline ends. DNA of the CDR3: TGTGCCAGCAGCACGGGGGTGCAAGAGACCCAGTACTTC. This gives the protein CASSTGVQETQYF.

V is TRBV4-2 and J is TRBJ2-5; TRBD1 matches at 8 bases. After removal of 4 bases from V and 4 bases from J, the junction contained 8 bases not matched to a gene. Germline-derived CDR1 and CDR2 are LGHNA and YNFKEQ. The CDR3 runs to 15 residues. The CDR3 protein is CASSPSAGGVETQYF. In DNA, the CDR3 is TGTGCCAGCAGCCCGTCGGCAGGGGGCGTAGAGACCCAGTACTTC.